This T cell receptor beta chain is from a study of T-cell memory formation after mild COVID-19. Across the study: Each donor largely had its own TCR clusters.

This clonotype was counted between two and nine times. Its antigen is not identified. Using constant-segment primers, 5'RACE produced TCR alpha and TCR beta cDNA libraries carrying sample barcodes and UMIs. Each CDR3 protein gets one entry after TCRdb re-called the 5' RACE reads with MiXCR. The sample lists about 49,000 distinct CDR3 sequences; 5.5% to 7.5% were seen once. Study results and limitations: Those CD4+ clones that contracted were mainly in CM and EM (CD8+ ones in EMRA). From day 15 to 85, contracting clones were balanced between CD4 and CD8, whereas later expanders leaned toward CD4+.

Germline V lookup: CDR1 KGHSH, CDR2 LQKENI. This CDR3 is built from 13 residues. Trimming took 6 bases from V and 2 from J, leaving 9 bases between them. The TCR was taken from a man younger than 30 who had mild COVID-19 (a few samples of this study predate the infection). Cell type and time point are not known. The chain uses TRBV18 and TRBJ2-3; D is unclear. The specimen was PBMCs or a T cell subset sorted from them (not recorded which). This CDR3 is CASSRENTDTQYF. The CDR3 DNA reads TGTGCCAGCTCTCGCGAAAACACAGATACGCAGTATTTT.